This TCR beta chain was profiled in a study of CD8+ T cells in alopecia areata. General study points: Clonality was higher in lesional than normal scalp, especially in alopecia totalis/universalis.

This clone was seen a handful of times. Its antigen is not identified. cDNA reverse transcribed from extracted RNA served as the sequencing template. Clones were sequenced by immunoSEQ multiplex PCR, and TCRdb holds only the in-frame ones, with some missing. The table has more than 150,000 clones, 45% to 60% seen once. The CDR3 is made up of 10 amino acids. The ends lost 7 bases at V and 7 bases at J; junction bases unmatched: 3. Germline CDR1 is SQVTM and CDR2 is ANQGSEA. Sequenced here: CD8+ T cells sorted from blood, sampled at week 0. The chain carries TRBV29-1 and TRBJ1-1, with TRBD1 identical over 7 bases. This clonotype originated in a human donor with alopecia areata. CDR3 protein: CSARDSEAFF. Written as DNA, the CDR3 is TGCAGCGCCCGGGACAGTGAAGCTTTCTTT.